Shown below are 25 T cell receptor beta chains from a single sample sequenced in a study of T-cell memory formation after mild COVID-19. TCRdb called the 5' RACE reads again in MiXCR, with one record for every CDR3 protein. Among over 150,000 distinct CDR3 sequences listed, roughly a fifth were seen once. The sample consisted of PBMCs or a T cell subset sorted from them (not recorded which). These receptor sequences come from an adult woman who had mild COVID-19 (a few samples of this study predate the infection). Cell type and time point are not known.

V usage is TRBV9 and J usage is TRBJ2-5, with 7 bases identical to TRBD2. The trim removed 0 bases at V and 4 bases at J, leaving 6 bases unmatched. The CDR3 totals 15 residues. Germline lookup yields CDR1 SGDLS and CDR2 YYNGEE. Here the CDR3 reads CASSVGSGGSETQYF. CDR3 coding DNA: TGTGCCAGCAGCGTAGGATCGGGGGGATCAGAGACCCAGTACTTC.

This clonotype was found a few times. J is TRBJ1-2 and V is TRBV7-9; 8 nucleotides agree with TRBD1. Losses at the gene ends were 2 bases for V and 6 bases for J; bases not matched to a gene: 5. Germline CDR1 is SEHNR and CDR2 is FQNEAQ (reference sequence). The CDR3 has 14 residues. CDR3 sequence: CASSLTDREDGYTF. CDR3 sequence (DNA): TGTGCCAGCAGCTTAACGGACAGGGAAGATGGCTACACCTTC.

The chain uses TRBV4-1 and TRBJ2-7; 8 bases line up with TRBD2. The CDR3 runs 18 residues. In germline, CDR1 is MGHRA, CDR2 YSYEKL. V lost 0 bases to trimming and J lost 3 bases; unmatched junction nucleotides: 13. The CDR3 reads CASSQDPVAGGLLYEQYF. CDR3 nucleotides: TGCGCCAGCAGCCAAGACCCGGTTGCGGGGGGCCTTCTCTACGAGCAGTACTTC.

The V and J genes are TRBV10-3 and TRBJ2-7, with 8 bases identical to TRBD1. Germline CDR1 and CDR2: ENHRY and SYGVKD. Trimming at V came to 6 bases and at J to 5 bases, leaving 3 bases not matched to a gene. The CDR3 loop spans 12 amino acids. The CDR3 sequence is CAIRKDRDEQYF. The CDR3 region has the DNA TGTGCCATCAGGAAGGACAGGGACGAGCAGTACTTC.

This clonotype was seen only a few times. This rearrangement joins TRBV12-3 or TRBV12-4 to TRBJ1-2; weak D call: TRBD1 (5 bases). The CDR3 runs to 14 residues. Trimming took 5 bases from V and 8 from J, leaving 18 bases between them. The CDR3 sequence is CASSRTGGLQGYTF. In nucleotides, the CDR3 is TGTGCCAGCAGTCGAACCGGGGGTTTGCAGGGCTACACCTTC.

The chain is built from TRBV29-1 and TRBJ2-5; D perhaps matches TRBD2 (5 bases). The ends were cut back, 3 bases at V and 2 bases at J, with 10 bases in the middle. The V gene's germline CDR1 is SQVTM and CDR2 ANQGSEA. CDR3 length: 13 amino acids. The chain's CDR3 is CSVERAIQETQYF. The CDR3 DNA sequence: TGCAGCGTTGAGAGGGCCATTCAAGAGACCCAGTACTTC.

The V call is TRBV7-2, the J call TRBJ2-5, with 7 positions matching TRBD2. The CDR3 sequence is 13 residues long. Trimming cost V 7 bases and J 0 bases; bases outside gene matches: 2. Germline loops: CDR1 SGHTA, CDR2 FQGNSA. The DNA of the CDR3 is TGTGCCAGCACCGGGGGGTACCAAGAGACCCAGTACTTC. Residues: CASTGGYQETQYF.

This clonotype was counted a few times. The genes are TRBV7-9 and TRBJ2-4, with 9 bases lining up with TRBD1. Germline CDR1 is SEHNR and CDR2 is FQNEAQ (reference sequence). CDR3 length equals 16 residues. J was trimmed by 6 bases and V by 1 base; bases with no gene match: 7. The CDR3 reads CASSLEPGQGRNIQYF. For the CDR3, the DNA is TGTGCCAGCAGCTTAGAGCCGGGACAGGGAAGAAACATTCAGTACTTC.

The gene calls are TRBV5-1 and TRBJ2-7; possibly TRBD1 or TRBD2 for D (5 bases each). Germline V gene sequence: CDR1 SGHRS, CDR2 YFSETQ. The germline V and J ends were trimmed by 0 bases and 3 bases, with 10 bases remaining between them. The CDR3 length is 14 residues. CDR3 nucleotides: TGCGCCAGCAGCTTGGCCATGGGGGACTACGAGCAGTACTTC. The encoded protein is CASSLAMGDYEQYF. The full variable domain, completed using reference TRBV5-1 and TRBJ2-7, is KAGVTQTPRYLIKTRGQQVTLSCSPISGHRSVSWYQQTPGQGLQFLFEYFSETQRNKGNFPGRFSGRQFSNSRSEMNVSTLELGDSALYLCASSLAMGDYEQYFGPGTRLTVT.

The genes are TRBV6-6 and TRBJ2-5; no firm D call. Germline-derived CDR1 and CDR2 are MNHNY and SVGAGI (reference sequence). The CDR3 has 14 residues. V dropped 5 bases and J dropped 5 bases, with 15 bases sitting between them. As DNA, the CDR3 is TGTGCCAGCAGTAATGAACTATCGTCCGAGACCCAGTACTTC. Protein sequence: CASSNELSSETQYF.

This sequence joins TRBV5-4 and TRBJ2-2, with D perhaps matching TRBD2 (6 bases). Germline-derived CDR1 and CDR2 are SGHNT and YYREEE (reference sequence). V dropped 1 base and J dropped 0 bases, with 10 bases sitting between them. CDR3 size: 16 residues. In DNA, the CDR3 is TGTGCCAGCAGCTTGCGGGGGTTGGCGAACACCGGGGAGCTGTTTTTT. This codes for CASSLRGLANTGELFF.

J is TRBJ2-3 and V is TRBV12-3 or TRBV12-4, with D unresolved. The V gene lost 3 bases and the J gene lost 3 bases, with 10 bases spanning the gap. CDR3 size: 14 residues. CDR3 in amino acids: CASSLLRGTDTQYF. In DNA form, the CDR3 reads TGTGCCAGCAGTTTGCTGCGTGGGACAGATACGCAGTATTTT.

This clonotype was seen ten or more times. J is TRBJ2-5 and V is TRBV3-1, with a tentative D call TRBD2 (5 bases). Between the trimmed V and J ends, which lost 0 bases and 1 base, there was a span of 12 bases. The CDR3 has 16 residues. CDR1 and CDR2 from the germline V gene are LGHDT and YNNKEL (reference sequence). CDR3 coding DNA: TGTGCCAGCAGCCAAGATACAATCAGCGGCCAAGAGACCCAGTACTTC. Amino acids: CASSQDTISGQETQYF.

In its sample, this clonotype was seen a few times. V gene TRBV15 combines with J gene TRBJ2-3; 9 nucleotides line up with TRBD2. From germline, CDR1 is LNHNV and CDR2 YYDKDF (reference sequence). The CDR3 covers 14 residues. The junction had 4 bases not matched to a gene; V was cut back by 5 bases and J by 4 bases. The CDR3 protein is CATSDSGSADTQYF. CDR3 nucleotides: TGTGCCACCAGCGATAGCGGGAGTGCAGATACGCAGTATTTT.

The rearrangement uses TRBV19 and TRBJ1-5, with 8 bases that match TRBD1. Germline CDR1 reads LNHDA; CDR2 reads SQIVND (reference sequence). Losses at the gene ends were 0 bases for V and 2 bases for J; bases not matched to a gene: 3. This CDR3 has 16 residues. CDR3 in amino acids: CASSIDDRGGNQPQHF. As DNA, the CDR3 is TGTGCCAGTAGTATAGATGACAGGGGTGGCAATCAGCCCCAGCATTTT.

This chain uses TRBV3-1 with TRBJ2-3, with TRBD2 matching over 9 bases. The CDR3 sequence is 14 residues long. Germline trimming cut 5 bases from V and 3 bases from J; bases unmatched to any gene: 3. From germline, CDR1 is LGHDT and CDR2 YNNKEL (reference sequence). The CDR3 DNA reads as TGTGCCAGCAGCAAAGCGGGGGGAACAGATACGCAGTATTTT. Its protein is CASSKAGGTDTQYF.

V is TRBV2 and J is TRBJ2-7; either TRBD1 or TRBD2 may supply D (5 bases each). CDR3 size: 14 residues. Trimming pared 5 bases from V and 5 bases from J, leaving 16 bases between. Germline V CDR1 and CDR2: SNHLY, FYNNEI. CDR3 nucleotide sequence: TGTGCCAGCAGTTGGTGGGGGTCTTCGAACGAGCAGTACTTC. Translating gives CASSWWGSSNEQYF.

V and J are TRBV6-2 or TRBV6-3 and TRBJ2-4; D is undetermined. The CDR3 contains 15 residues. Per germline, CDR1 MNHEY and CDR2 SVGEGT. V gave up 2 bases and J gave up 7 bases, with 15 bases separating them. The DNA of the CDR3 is TGTGCCAGCAGTTACGGCCAGCAGCTTCGGAACATTCAGTACTTC. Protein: CASSYGQQLRNIQYF.

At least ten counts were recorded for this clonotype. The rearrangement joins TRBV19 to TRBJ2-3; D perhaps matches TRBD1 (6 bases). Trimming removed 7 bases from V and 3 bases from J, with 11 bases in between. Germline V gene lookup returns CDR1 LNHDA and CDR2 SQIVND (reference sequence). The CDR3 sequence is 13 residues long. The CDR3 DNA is TGTGCCAGTACCCCAACAGGGACAGATACGCAGTATTTT. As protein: CASTPTGTDTQYF.

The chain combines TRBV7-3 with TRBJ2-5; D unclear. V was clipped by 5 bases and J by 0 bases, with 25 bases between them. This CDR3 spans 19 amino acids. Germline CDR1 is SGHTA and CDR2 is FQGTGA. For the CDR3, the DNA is TGTGCCAGCAGCCTTGGCCCACCCAACAGCCAACCGGACCAAGAGACCCAGTACTTC. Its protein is CASSLGPPNSQPDQETQYF.

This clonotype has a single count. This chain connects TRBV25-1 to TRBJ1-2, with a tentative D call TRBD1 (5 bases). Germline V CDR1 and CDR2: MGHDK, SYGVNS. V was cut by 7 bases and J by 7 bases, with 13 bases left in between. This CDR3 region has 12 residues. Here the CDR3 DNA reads TGTGCCAGCACAGGCGGGGCCAGTGGCTACACCTTC. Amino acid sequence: CASTGGASGYTF.

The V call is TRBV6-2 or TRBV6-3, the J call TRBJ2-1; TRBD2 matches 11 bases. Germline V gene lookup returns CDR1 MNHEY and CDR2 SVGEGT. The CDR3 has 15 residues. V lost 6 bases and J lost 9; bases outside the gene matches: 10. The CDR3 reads CASRLSGRALGEQFF. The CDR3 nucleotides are TGTGCCAGCAGACTTAGCGGGAGGGCTCTAGGTGAGCAGTTCTTC.

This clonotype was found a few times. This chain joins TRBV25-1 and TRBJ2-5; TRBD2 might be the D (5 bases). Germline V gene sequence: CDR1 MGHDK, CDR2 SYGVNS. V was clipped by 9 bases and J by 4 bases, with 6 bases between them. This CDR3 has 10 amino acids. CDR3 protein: CASEGETQYF. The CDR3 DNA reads TGTGCCAGTGAGGGAGAGACCCAGTACTTC.

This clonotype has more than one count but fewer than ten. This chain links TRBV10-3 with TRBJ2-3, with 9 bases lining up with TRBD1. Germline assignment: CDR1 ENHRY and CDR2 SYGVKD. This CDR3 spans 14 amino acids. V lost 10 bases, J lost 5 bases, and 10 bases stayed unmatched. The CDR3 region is CATLQDRGIDTQYF. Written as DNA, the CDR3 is TGTGCCACCCTACAAGACAGGGGGATAGATACGCAGTATTTT.

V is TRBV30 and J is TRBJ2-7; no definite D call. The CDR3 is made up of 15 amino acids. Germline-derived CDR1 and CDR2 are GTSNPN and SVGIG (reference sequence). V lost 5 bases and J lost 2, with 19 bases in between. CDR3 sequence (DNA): TGTGCCTGGGCACAAGCAGGACGTGAGACCTACGAGCAGTACTTC. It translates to CAWAQAGRETYEQYF.